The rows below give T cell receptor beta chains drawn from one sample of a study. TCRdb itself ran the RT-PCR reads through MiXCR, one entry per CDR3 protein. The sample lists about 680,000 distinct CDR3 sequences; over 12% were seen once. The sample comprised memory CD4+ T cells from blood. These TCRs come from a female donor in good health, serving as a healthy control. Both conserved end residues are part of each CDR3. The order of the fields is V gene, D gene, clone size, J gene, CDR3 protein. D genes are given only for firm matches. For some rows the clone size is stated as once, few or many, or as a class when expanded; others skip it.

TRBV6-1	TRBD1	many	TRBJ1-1	CASSTRITTGVNTEAFF
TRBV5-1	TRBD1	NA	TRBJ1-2	CASSLSWAGGSSNYGYTF
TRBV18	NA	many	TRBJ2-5	CASSPRQGRETQYF
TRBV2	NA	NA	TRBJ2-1	CASDGGEQFF
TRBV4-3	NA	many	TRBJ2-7	CASSQGLRDEQYF
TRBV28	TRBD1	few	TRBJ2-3	CASSSGQGSDTQYF
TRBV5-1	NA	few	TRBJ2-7	CASSDAQGSHEQYF
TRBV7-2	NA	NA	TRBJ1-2	CASSSVAVFSRGYTF
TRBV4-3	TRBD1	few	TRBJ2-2	CASSPRPTGGHGELFF
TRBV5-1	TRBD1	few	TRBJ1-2	CASSGGQGVLGYTF
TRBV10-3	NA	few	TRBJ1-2	CAINTGTRYGYTF
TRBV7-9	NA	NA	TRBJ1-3	CASSPTGNTIYF
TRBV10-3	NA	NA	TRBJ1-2	CAISEPQRDGRYTF
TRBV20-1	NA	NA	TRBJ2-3	CSAEEAVTDTQYF
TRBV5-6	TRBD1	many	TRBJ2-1	CASSWTGGEQFF
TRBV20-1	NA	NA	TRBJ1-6	CSAVRDTNSPLHF
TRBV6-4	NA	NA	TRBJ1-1	CASRGGDGTEAFF
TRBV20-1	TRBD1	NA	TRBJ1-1	CSARDLFYEGAVSDTEAFF
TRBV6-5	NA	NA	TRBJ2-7	CASSYIGSSYEQYF
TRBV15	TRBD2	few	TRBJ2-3	CATSRDGLAGPTQYF
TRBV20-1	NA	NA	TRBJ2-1	CSARFRVEQFF
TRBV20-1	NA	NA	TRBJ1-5	CSARATADQPQHF
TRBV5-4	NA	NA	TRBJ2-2	CASSRAGTDTGELFF
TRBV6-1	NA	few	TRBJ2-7	CASTRRGDSYEQYF
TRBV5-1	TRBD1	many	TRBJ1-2	CASSDTGGAVGGYTF
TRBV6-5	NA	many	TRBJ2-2	CASSRDSGELFF
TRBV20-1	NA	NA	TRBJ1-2	CSARDGTIGYTF
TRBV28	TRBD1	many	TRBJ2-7	CASSPPYRGRNEQYF
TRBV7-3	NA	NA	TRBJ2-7	CASSSAGGVEQYF
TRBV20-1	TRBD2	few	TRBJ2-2	CSARDLAGTTGELFF
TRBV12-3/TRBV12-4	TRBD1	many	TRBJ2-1	CASSSDRALYNEQFF
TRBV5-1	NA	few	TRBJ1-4	CASSEGTGEEKLFF
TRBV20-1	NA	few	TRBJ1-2	CSAREGALAHGYTF
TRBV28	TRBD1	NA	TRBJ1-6	CASGKDRRALHF
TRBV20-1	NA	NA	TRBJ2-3	CSARDFRDADTQYF
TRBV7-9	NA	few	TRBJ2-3	CASSLAGDKVDTQYF
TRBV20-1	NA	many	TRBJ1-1	CSARDGTGRAEAFF
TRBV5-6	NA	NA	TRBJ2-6	CASTRTAGANVLTF
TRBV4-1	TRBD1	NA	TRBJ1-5	CASSHLLGQSNQPQHF
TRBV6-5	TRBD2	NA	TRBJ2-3	CASRHLSGAGATDTQYF
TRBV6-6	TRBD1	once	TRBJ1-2	CASWTGGDNYGYTF
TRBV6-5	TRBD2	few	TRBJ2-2	CASSYSSGGPTGELFF
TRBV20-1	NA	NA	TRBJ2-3	CSAERAQGTDTQYF
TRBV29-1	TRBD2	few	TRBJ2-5	CSVEGGTRTTQYF
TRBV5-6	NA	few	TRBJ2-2	CASSPQGGEAGELFF
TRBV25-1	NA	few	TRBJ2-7	CASSEAETSYEQYF